These 20 T cell receptor beta chains originate from one sample sequenced in a study of cytomegalovirus exposure and HLA in healthy donors. The method was immunoSEQ multiplex PCR; TCRdb's version includes in-frame clones alone and lacks a portion of them. Here the sample spans 150,000 or so clones, 70% to 90% being singletons. Sequenced input: PBMCs. These receptors were taken from a woman in her late teens or twenties in good health and CMV-seropositive.

This clone was observed once. The rearrangement uses TRBV5-1 and TRBJ2-7, with D possibly matching TRBD2 (6 bases). The CDR3 is made up of 14 amino acids. Per germline, CDR1 SGHRS and CDR2 YFSETQ. The V end was cut by 5 bases, the J end by 5 bases, with 17 bases between. The CDR3 here is CASRRGTANNEQYF. The DNA of the CDR3 is TGCGCCAGCAGACGCGGGACGGCGAACAACGAGCAGTACTTC.

V usage is TRBV27 and J usage is TRBJ2-5, with D perhaps matching TRBD2 (6 bases). The CDR3 runs to 15 residues. Germline CDR1 and CDR2: MNHEY and SMNVEV (reference sequence). Between the trimmed V and J ends, which lost 6 bases and 5 bases, there was a span of 19 bases. Written as DNA, the CDR3 is TGTGCCAGCAGGCGGGAAAGGGGCTCGGGGGAGACCCAGTACTTC. Protein: CASRRERGSGETQYF.

The chain couples TRBV15 to TRBJ2-4, with 9 bases that match TRBD2. After removal of 1 base from V and 1 base from J, the junction contained 5 bases not matched to a gene. Germline V gene data show CDR1 as LNHNV and CDR2 as YYDKDF (reference sequence). There are 17 residues in the CDR3. CDR3 DNA sequence: TGTGCCACCAGCAGAGGTGGACTAGCGAAGGCCAAAAACATTCAGTACTTC. Translation: CATSRGGLAKAKNIQYF.

This chain uses TRBV19 with TRBJ2-7; 8 nucleotides align to TRBD1. V trimming: 8 bases; J trimming: 4 bases; junction bases outside the gene matches: 7. The CDR3 loop spans 13 amino acids. Germline assignment: CDR1 LNHDA and CDR2 SQIVND (reference sequence). CDR3 nucleotides: TGTGCCAGTGGAGGACAGGGCCAGTACGAGCAGTACTTC. Translated: CASGGQGQYEQYF.

This sequence joins TRBV7-9 and TRBJ2-1, with TRBD2 identical over 8 bases. Per the germline V gene, CDR1 is SEHNR and CDR2 is FQNEAQ (reference sequence). This CDR3 has 17 amino acids. J lost 4 bases, V lost 3 bases, and 11 bases had no gene match. Here the CDR3 reads CASSLRWERERYNEQFF. CDR3 coding DNA: TGTGCCAGCAGCTTGAGGTGGGAGCGGGAGAGATACAATGAGCAGTTCTTC.

The J gene is TRBJ2-1, the V gene TRBV7-6, with D unresolved. V lost 5 bases to trimming and J lost 6 bases, with 14 bases between them. Germline CDR1 SGHVS, CDR2 FNYEAQ. This CDR3 has 14 amino acids. This chain's CDR3 is CASSIPYSGNEQFF. The CDR3 nucleotides are TGTGCCAGCAGCATACCCTACAGTGGCAATGAGCAGTTCTTC.

The chain uses TRBV7-8 and TRBJ2-3; tentatively, D is TRBD2 (6 bases). The CDR3 sequence is 15 residues long. The germline gives CDR1 SGHVS, CDR2 FQNEAQ. V lost 0 bases to trimming and J lost 4 bases, with 11 bases between them. CDR3 sequence reads: CASSLARSGADTQYF. CDR3 coding DNA: TGTGCCAGCAGCTTAGCCAGGTCGGGAGCAGATACGCAGTATTTT.

The CDR3 sequence: CASSQDLGQGFSGNTIYF. DNA for the CDR3: TGTGCCAGCAGCCAAGATTTGGGACAGGGCTTTTCTGGAAACACCATATATTTT. The V and J genes are TRBV14 and TRBJ1-3; 9 positions agree with TRBD1. Germline trimming cut 0 bases from V and 1 base from J; bases unmatched to any gene: 7. Germline V gene lookup returns CDR1 SGHDN and CDR2 FVKESK. CDR3 length equals 18 residues. Combining the CDR3 with reference TRBV14 and TRBJ1-3 gives the whole variable domain EAGVTQFPSHSVIEKGQTVTLRCDPISGHDNLYWYRRVMGKEIKFLLHFVKESKQDESGMPNNRFLAERTGGTYSTLKVQPAELEDSGVYFCASSQDLGQGFSGNTIYFGEGSWLTVV.

This chain uses TRBV29-1 with TRBJ1-3; TRBD1 matches 9 bases. V dropped 7 bases and J dropped 4; count of bases not matched to a gene: 2. Germline values: CDR1 SQVTM, CDR2 ANQGSEA. CDR3 size: 12 residues. CDR3 DNA sequence: TGCAGCGGGGGACAGGGAGGAAACACCATATATTTT. Amino acid sequence: CSGGQGGNTIYF. Looking up the rest from reference TRBV29-1 and TRBJ1-3 gives the full variable domain: SAVISQKPSRDICQRGTSLTIQCQVDSQVTMMFWYRQQPGQSLTLIATANQGSEATYESGFVIDKFPISRPNLTFSTLTVSNMSPEDSSIYLCSGGQGGNTIYFGEGSWLTVV.

The chain recombines TRBV6-5 with TRBJ2-5, with D possibly matching TRBD2 (6 bases). CDR3 length: 14 amino acids. Germline V gene lookup returns CDR1 MNHEY and CDR2 SVGAGI. Trimming stripped 5 bases from V and 0 bases from J, with 10 bases between. CDR3 amino acids: CASSQPGDQETQYF. The CDR3 coding sequence is TGTGCCAGCAGTCAACCGGGAGACCAAGAGACCCAGTACTTC.

V is TRBV6-1 and J is TRBJ2-7; D not resolved. Germline V gene data show CDR1 as MNHNS and CDR2 as SASEGT. Trimming stripped 6 bases from V and 2 bases from J, with 11 bases between. This CDR3 has 13 amino acids. CDR3 nucleotides: TGTGCCAGCAGCATCAAAACAACCTACGAGCAGTACTTC. Amino acids: CASSIKTTYEQYF.

This clone came up once. This rearrangement joins TRBV10-1 to TRBJ2-5; the match to TRBD2 covers 14 bases. From germline, CDR1 is WNHNN and CDR2 SYGVQD (reference sequence). The CDR3 covers 14 residues. Trimming at V came to 7 bases and at J to 5 bases, leaving 3 bases not matched to a gene. The CDR3 DNA reads TGCGCCAGCACTCGGACTAGCGGGAGGGAGACCCAGTACTTC. Its protein product is CASTRTSGRETQYF.

This chain uses TRBV29-1 with TRBJ2-1, with 11 bases aligning to TRBD2. The germline V gene has CDR1 SQVTM and CDR2 ANQGSEA. The ends lost 1 base at V and 7 bases at J; junction bases unmatched: 6. CDR3 length: 15 residues. The DNA for the CDR3 is TGCAGCGTTGAAGGGTCTAGCGGGAGGTTTAATGAGCAGTTCTTC. Amino acid sequence: CSVEGSSGRFNEQFF.

This clone was seen only once. V gene TRBV4-1 combines with J gene TRBJ2-3; D might be TRBD2 (5 bases). CDR1 is MGHRA and CDR2 is YSYEKL in the germline V gene. The V end was cut by 0 bases, the J end by 4 bases, with 11 bases between. This CDR3 region has 15 residues. The CDR3 bases are TGCGCCAGCAGCCAAGATCTCGGACTCTCAGATACGCAGTATTTT. Its translation: CASSQDLGLSDTQYF.

The gene calls are TRBV29-1 and TRBJ2-2; 7 nucleotides align to TRBD1. Germline trimming cut 4 bases from V and 4 bases from J; bases unmatched to any gene: 6. The germline V gene has CDR1 SQVTM and CDR2 ANQGSEA. The CDR3 length is 14 residues. The CDR3 loop reads CSVGVRGSTGELFF. The CDR3 DNA reads as TGCAGCGTTGGGGTCAGGGGGAGCACCGGGGAGCTGTTTTTT.

The V and J genes are TRBV6-4 and TRBJ2-1, with 14 bases aligning to TRBD2. The V gene's germline CDR1 is MRHNA and CDR2 SNTAGT. The CDR3 extends over 16 amino acids. After removal of 4 bases from V and 7 bases from J, the junction contained 6 bases not matched to a gene. Here the CDR3 DNA reads TGTGCCAGCAGTGCAGGGACTAGCGGGAGATTAAATGAGCAGTTCTTC. It specifies CASSAGTSGRLNEQFF.

J is TRBJ2-2 and V is TRBV19, with TRBD1 matching over 8 bases. Trimming at V came to 6 bases and at J to 6 bases, leaving 3 bases not matched to a gene. CDR1 and CDR2 (germline): LNHDA, SQIVND (reference sequence). CDR3 length equals 13 residues. CDR3 in DNA: TGTGCCAGTAGCGGACAGGGACCCGGGGAGCTGTTTTTT. This codes for CASSGQGPGELFF. Full variable domain (missing parts from reference TRBV19 and TRBJ2-2): DGGITQSPKYLFRKEGQNVTLSCEQNLNHDAMYWYRQDPGQGLRLIYYSQIVNDFQKGDIAEGYSVSREKKESFPLTVTSAQKNPTAFYLCASSGQGPGELFFGEGSRLTVL.

V gene TRBV5-1 combines with J gene TRBJ2-6; 10 bases line up with TRBD1. The length of the CDR3 is 20 residues. The V gene end was trimmed by 4 bases and the J gene end by 0 bases; junction bases not matched to a gene: 13. Germline-derived CDR1 and CDR2 are SGHRS and YFSETQ. The CDR3 bases are TGCGCCAGCAGCCGAGTTGGGACCGGGACAGGGGCCTCTGGGGCCAACGTCCTGACTTTC. Translation: CASSRVGTGTGASGANVLTF.

This chain uses TRBV5-1 with TRBJ2-1, with TRBD2 matching over 14 bases. The CDR3 loop spans 17 amino acids. The germline V gene encodes CDR1 SGHRS and CDR2 YFSETQ. V lost 4 bases, J lost 10 bases, and 13 bases stayed unmatched. DNA for the CDR3: TGCGCCAGCAGCAAAGGCACCGGGACTAGCGGGAGCAAAGAGCAGTTCTTC. Amino acids: CASSKGTGTSGSKEQFF.

V is TRBV5-1 and J is TRBJ2-7, with D perhaps matching TRBD2 (5 bases). Germline loops: CDR1 SGHRS, CDR2 YFSETQ. Trimming removed 6 bases from V and 0 bases from J, with 25 bases in between. The CDR3 runs 18 residues. CDR3 sequence reads: CASTLGYGKPAASYEQYF. CDR3 sequence (DNA): TGCGCCAGCACCTTAGGATACGGGAAACCTGCAGCCTCCTACGAGCAGTACTTC. The full variable domain, rest sourced from reference TRBV5-1 and TRBJ2-7, is KAGVTQTPRYLIKTRGQQVTLSCSPISGHRSVSWYQQTPGQGLQFLFEYFSETQRNKGNFPGRFSGRQFSNSRSEMNVSTLELGDSALYLCASTLGYGKPAASYEQYFGPGTRLTVT.